This T cell receptor (beta chain) is drawn from a study of cytomegalovirus exposure and HLA in healthy donors. Only a few counts were recorded for this clone. Its specificity is not known. The CDR3 sequence is 18 residues long. Germline loops: CDR1 SGHTA, CDR2 FQGTGA. With 2 bases clipped from V and 0 bases from J, the junction kept 6 bases outside the gene matches. It was with 60 Vbeta and 13 Jbeta primers that the PCR ran. TCRdb keeps only in-frame clones here, not all; method: immunoSEQ multiplex PCR. The sample includes about 98,000 clones, approximately 79% of them seen just once. General observations from the study: It was reported in a later analysis that an Asian-associated ancestry cluster showed fewer N-insertions than the roughly 670-donor mean. Trimming of TCR beta V- and J-genes showed a link, identified in a later analysis, to a missense DCLRE1C variant. Clonal expansion, a later analysis showed, was greater in HLA-associated TCR beta chains than in equally common others.

The receptor was derived from a male donor in good health and CMV-seronegative. The sample was PBMCs. V and J are TRBV7-3 and TRBJ2-6; TRBD2 matches at 8 bases. Written as DNA, the CDR3 is TGTGCCAGCAGCTTAGGGCTAGCGGGCGTCTCTGGGGCCAACGTCCTGACTTTC. This encodes CASSLGLAGVSGANVLTF.